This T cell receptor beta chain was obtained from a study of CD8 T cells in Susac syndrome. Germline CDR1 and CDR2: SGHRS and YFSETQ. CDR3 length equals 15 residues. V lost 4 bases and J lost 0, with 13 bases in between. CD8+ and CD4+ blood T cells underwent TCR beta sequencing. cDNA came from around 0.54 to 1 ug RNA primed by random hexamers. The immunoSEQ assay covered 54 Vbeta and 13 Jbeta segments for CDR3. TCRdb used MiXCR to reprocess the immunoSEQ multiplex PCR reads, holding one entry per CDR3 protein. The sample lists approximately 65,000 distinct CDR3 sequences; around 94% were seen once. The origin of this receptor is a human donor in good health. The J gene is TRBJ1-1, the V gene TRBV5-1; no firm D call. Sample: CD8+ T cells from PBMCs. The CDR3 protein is CASSTSRNMNTEAFF. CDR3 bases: TGCGCCAGCAGCACCTCGCGGAACATGAACACTGAAGCTTTCTTT.